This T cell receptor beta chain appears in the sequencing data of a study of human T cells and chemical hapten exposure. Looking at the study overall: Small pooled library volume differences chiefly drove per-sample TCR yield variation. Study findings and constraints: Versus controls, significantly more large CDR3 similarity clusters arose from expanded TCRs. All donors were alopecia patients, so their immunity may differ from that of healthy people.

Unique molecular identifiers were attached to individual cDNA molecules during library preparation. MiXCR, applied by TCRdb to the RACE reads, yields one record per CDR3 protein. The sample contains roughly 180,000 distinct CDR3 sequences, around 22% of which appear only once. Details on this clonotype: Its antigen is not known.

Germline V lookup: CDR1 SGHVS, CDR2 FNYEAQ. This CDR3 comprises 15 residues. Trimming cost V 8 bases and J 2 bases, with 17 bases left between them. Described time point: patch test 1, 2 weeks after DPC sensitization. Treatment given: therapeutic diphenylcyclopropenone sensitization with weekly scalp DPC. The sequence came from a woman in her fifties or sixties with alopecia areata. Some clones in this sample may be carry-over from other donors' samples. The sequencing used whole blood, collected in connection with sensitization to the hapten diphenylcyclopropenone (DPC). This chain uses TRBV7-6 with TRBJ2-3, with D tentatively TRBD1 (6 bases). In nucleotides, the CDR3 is TGTGCCAGCCGGGGACAAACCATACTCACAGATACGCAGTATTTT. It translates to CASRGQTILTDTQYF.